Listed here is a single TCR beta chain. Its matching antigen is unknown. Germline V CDR1 and CDR2: MNHNY, SVGAGI (reference sequence). There are 14 residues in the CDR3. The isolated RNA, all of it, was reverse transcribed, so expressed TCRB transcripts were what got sequenced. Sequenced by immunoSEQ multiplex PCR; TCRdb stores in-frame clones only, minus some. The sample includes tens of thousands of clones, 40% to 65% of them seen just once. The data stem from a study of beta chain features in type 1 diabetes. Study observations and caveats: All four CD4+ subsets from Type 1 diabetes patients carried moderately but significantly shorter TCRB CDR3s.

The chain couples TRBV6-6 to TRBJ2-5; TRBD2 aligns across 7 bases. The J call may be faulty, since TRBJ2-7 better matches the DNA end. This TCR was sampled from a middle-aged woman with type 1 diabetes. Sequencing was carried out using Tregs from blood. This CDR3 reads CASSPAGLTYEQYF. Here the CDR3 DNA reads TGTGCCAGCAGTCCAGCGGGGCTCACCTACGAGCAGTACTTC.